The source of this T cell receptor (beta chain) is a study of cytomegalovirus exposure and HLA in healthy donors listed by TCRdb under 2017. Notes on the research overall: An earlier analysis of approximately 640 of the donors reported about 250 Gb of sequence data and 117 million unique TCR beta sequences from roughly 180 million T cells. An early release covering roughly 640 HLA-typed donors comprised about 300 gigabases of sequencing data and roughly 85 million unique TCR sequences. Of the roughly 400 genotyped donors, around 81% fell in the genetic ancestry cluster associated with self-reported Caucasian donors. The aim of the study was to test whether cataloging public T cell receptors could identify signatures of past pathogen exposure. The T cell repertoires of several hundred subjects were profiled by immunosequencing and related to cytomegalovirus serostatus. Along with the roughly 710-subject first cohort, a separate validation cohort of over 90 different subjects was used. To predict cytomegalovirus infection status, the study combined high-throughput TCR immunosequencing, statistical association of individual TCRs with disease status, and machine learning. In a later analysis, previously published TCR beta repertoires from 666 donors were re-analyzed and high-resolution HLA genotyping was added so that TCR occurrence patterns could be studied. Rather than using new phenotypic data, the later analysis identified candidate immune exposures from TCR beta sequences and from how often those sequences occurred across donors. To decide whether each TCR beta V gene segment behaved as functional or pseudogenic, an earlier analysis of some 600 of the donors relied on high-throughput TCR beta sequencing. Donor age, sex, ethnicity and CMV serostatus were collected together with the repertoire data. A later genetic analysis used genome-wide SNP genotypes for about 65% of the roughly 700 donors, treating that subset as a discovery cohort. Every repertoire in the discovery cohort had been generated on one and the same sequencing platform. HLA typing included class I and class II loci at four-digit resolution. The number of donors typed differed by locus, with about 629-630 for A, B, C, DRB1 and DQB1, roughly 520 for DQA1, some 570 for DPA1, and roughly 450 for DPB1. Four to six DR-DQ haplotypes were handled as single units for association and clustering, since linkage in the cohort was strong. Across about 380 genotyped donors of the cohort, an average of roughly 230,000 unique TCR beta nucleotide sequences per donor were sequenced, and 15% to 20% of those sequences were non-productive. Here is what the overall study found, with its caveats: CMV serostatus was the only immune exposure information available for the cohort. While some public TCRs were present in many individuals, most TCR sequences turned up only very rarely across donors. Compared with equally common non-associated chains, HLA-associated TCR beta chains in a later analysis were more clonally expanded and had lower generation probabilities. According to a later analysis, parvovirus B19, influenza, CMV and Epstein-Barr virus appeared linked to several top co-occurrence clusters. In vitro tests confirmed that three of the cytomegalovirus-associated TCR beta chains recognize cytomegalovirus antigens. Because counts were too low, fewer than 20 rarely observed V segments, including chromosome 9 orphons, were excluded from the earlier analysis of 587 of the donors. A further reported finding was that TCR beta sequences accurately predicted the HLA-A and HLA-B alleles for most subjects in the first cohort. The authors suggested that the approach could potentially be generalized to other disease states and immunological phenotypes. The 87-base-pair reads could not distinguish some IMGT-functional V segments, including TRBV6-2 and TRBV6-3, so those segments were excluded. According to a later analysis, TCR association rates differed among HLA loci, with DRB1 alleles showing the most associated TCRs and HLA-C alleles showing the fewest. Correlated functional status among segregating V segments might reflect linkage disequilibrium, but an unknown experimental factor could not be ruled out. The study gave a list of some 150 TCR beta chains associated with cytomegalovirus. At a false discovery rate of 0.05, a later analysis linked fewer than 20,000 TCR beta sequences to specific HLA alleles. According to a later analysis, most CMV-associated TCR beta chains appeared to be HLA-restricted, and the HLA associations seemed to be driven largely by CMV exposure. A later genetic analysis associated a missense DCLRE1C variant with V-gene and J-gene trimming of TCR beta chains, and an independent cohort replicated the association. In this cohort, only TCR beta chains were sequenced, and detectable features were limited by the absence of alpha or paired-chain data. In both the original and validation cohorts, the classifier was reported to diagnose cytomegalovirus status with high specificity and sensitivity. Because some donors lacked HLA typing at each locus, the association tests relied only on the typed subset. Presence/absence analyses assumed roughly uniform sequencing depth across donors, an assumption that may not hold. Assigning TCR associations to individual alleles was difficult when HLA alleles, especially DR and DQ, strongly co-occurred. In an earlier analysis of approximately 600 of the donors, most TCR beta V segments were observed in productive rearrangements about 87% or about 30% of the time, broadly matching IMGT annotations. A group of highly shared sequence variants was considered likely to be a technical artifact of the sequencing pipeline. According to a later genetic analysis, donors in an Asian-associated ancestry cluster had fewer N-insertions in productive TCRs than the roughly 670-donor mean.

Comments on this clone: No cognate antigen has been identified for it. One base away there is no much larger clone; base qualities are not given.

Libraries came from the immunoSEQ multiplex PCR assay. The multiplex PCR relied on a mix of 60 forward primers for TCR Vbeta segments and 13 reverse primers for TCR Jbeta segments. A multiplex PCR assay on genomic DNA amplified the CDR3 region of rearranged TCR beta genes. The amplified TCR beta libraries were sequenced on the Illumina HiSeq System as 87-base-pair reads. The published analysis was carried out like this. Across the 600 to 700 repertoires, a later analysis counted 80 million or so unique TCR beta chains, roughly 11 million of which were shared by at least two donors. Raw reads were error-corrected and collapsed into unique sequences by a nearest-neighbor algorithm in which closely related sequences were merged to remove PCR and sequencing errors. CDR3 sequences were aligned to IMGT reference sequences to assign V, D and J gene segments. For a sequence to be retained, a match of at least six nucleotides was required to both a V gene segment and a J gene segment. A rearrangement counted as productive if the CDR3 had no stop codons and remained in frame with V and J, and every other rearrangement counted as non-productive. CDR3 was defined according to IMGT convention as the region running from the second conserved V-encoded cysteine to the conserved J-encoded phenylalanine. The earlier analysis of 500 to 650 of the donors excluded any sequence lacking an unambiguous match to a single V gene segment. In an earlier analysis of 587 of the donors, a V segment was called functional when productive rearrangements were above 56.7%, and segregating when the standard deviation between donors exceeded 5%. A statistical classification framework was built to diagnose cytomegalovirus status from the catalog of TCR beta chain sequences. In a later analysis, V and J genes were assigned by comparing TCR nucleotide sequences against IMGT/GENE-DB human TR gene sequences. The TCRdist pipeline was used in a later analysis to assign CDR3 sequences and most-parsimonious VDJ recombination scenarios. In a later analysis, each TCR beta chain was defined by its CDR3 amino acid sequence together with its V-gene family, and reads lacking a unique V-gene family were excluded. To address suspected cross-contamination and a sequencing artifact, a later analysis removed approximately 600 highly shared, low-generation-probability nucleotide sequences. A later analysis calculated a clonal expansion index for each public chain from normalized within-repertoire ranks of inferred template counts. A later analysis computed generation probabilities with a VDJ recombination model fitted to out-of-frame rearrangements, and checked the results against IGoR. In a later analysis, TCR-TCR, TCR-HLA and TCR-CMV co-occurrence was scored with hypergeometric tests, and a repertoire-size bias correction was applied to TCR pairs. A later analysis estimated false discovery rates by permuting HLA or CMV assignments 20 times. A later analysis grouped co-occurring TCRs with DBSCAN, adding TCRdist sequence similarity when clustering within HLA-allele-positive subsets. Repertoires with fewer than 30,000 or more than 120,000 public chains, plus five repertoires with anomalous nucleotide sharing, were excluded from co-occurrence clustering. TCRdb holds this immuneACCESS table with in-frame rearrangements only. Some clones are missing; in checked studies, unresolved V genes explain under half, and the rest has no known cause. Clone size and the V and J calls come from that table; the DNA yielded D and trimming. Present in this sample are about 150,000 clones, 75% to 85% of which were seen just once. About 3.5% of the sample goes to the ten largest clones.

The cohort comprised fewer than 700 healthy bone marrow donors. At the time of sampling, all cohort members were nominally healthy, though unrecorded immune exposures were likely present. CMV serostatus was recorded as positive for about 300 and negative for about 55% of the 666 cohort members, whereas no CMV serostatus was recorded for the donor in question. Each donor provided a peripheral blood sample, and peripheral blood mononuclear cells were used for TCR beta sequencing. Genomic DNA extraction from the blood cell samples was performed with the Qiagen DNeasy Blood Extraction Kit. The germline V gene specifies MGHRA as CDR1 and YSYEKL as CDR2. Trimming removed 0 bases from V and 7 bases from J, leaving 15 bases between the germline ends. Inclusive of the bounding cysteine and phenylalanine, the CDR3 is 15 residues long. Just CDR3 DNA is preserved here, 45 bases in frame from base 1.

Material: PBMCs. The chain is made from TRBV4-1 and TRBJ1-2, and the D gene may be TRBD1, 5 bases matching. The receptor comes from a human donor in good health. The CDR3 reads as follows: CASSQDGQGRSGYTF. The sequenced DNA is TGCGCCAGCAGCCAAGATGGGCAGGGAAGGAGTGGCTACACCTTC.